The sequence of this T cell receptor beta chain was determined in a study of technical replicates of blood from several donors (dated by TCRdb to the late 2010s). V loses 2 bases at its end and J loses 7 bases; junction bases beyond the gene matches: 5. From the cysteine up to the phenylalanine, the CDR3 has a length of 15 residues. Kept here is only the CDR3 DNA, which spans 45 bases and is read in frame from base 1. CDR1 and CDR2, per the germline V gene, are SGHDT and YYEEEE. As concerns this clone: Its antigen remains unidentified. Qualities for individual bases were not recorded, and no much larger clone is one base off.

The library was generated by the immunoSEQ multiplex PCR assay. This immuneACCESS table, as held by TCRdb, lists in-frame sequences with V and J called but not all clones. Of the missing ones, under half trace to an unresolved V gene in checked studies; the others have no known cause. Across this sample there are some 62,000 clones, with around 84% seen only once. The biggest ten clones account for 5.1% of the sample. Sequenced: PBMCs. The receptor was isolated from a human donor in good health. Some clones in this sample may be carry-over from other donors' samples. This chain joins TRBV5-6 to TRBJ2-1; 11 bases in the middle match TRBD2. For the CDR3, the sequence is CASSFSGRAENEQFF. The DNA reads as follows: TGTGCCAGCAGCTTTAGCGGGAGGGCTGAGAATGAGCAGTTCTTC.